The entry that follows covers one TCR beta chain sequence. Its antigen is as yet unknown. This record belongs to a study of blood T cells in healthy people across ages. Study conclusions and caveats: Age brought a roughly linear fall in TCR beta diversity measured per million T cells.

Then a second PCR, running about 6 to 12 cycles, was carried out with a sample-barcoded 5' primer and a J-beta primer mix. From the 5' RACE reads, TCRdb called clonotypes with MiXCR, one entry per CDR3 protein. The sample includes roughly 730,000 distinct CDR3 sequences, 56% seen only once; the top ten take more than 25%. Staff drew around 10 milliliters of peripheral blood from each donor. This CDR3 region has 16 residues. V lost 2 bases and J 1 base, leaving 11 bases between the germline ends. Germline V CDR1 and CDR2: SGHDN, FVKESK. The sample taken for sequencing was blood. J is TRBJ2-2 and V is TRBV14, with a tentative D call TRBD1 (6 bases). The origin of this receptor is a man in his forties or fifties in good health. Here the CDR3 DNA reads TGTGCCAGCAGCCAACTGACGACAGGGAACACCGGGGAGCTGTTTTTT. Translating gives CASSQLTTGNTGELFF.